This entry lists 28 T cell receptor beta chains sequenced from one sample in a study of T-cell memory formation after mild COVID-19. MiXCR, applied by TCRdb to the 5' RACE reads, yields one record per CDR3 protein. In the table there are some 70,000 distinct CDR3 sequences, 16% of which are singletons. What was sequenced was PBMCs or a T cell subset sorted from them (not recorded which). Receptors were obtained from an adult woman who had mild COVID-19 (a few samples of this study predate the infection). Cell type and time point are not known.

The chain employs TRBV4-3 and TRBJ1-4; weak D call: TRBD1 (6 bases). CDR3 size: 14 residues. Trimming shortened V by 3 bases and J by 7 bases, and 12 bases separated the two germline ends. Germline V CDR1 and CDR2: LGHNA, YSLEER. Written as DNA, the CDR3 is TGCGCCAGCAGCCACCCGGGGGGCGGTGAAAAACTGTTTTTT. Its protein product is CASSHPGGGEKLFF.

This clonotype has only a few counts. The chain is built from TRBV5-1 and TRBJ1-2, with D unclear. The germline V gene encodes CDR1 SGHRS and CDR2 YFSETQ. V shed 4 bases and J shed 4 bases, with 8 bases lying between them. The CDR3 runs to 12 residues. The DNA for the CDR3 is TGCGCCAGCAGCGACCAGAGCTATGGCTACACCTTC. Residues: CASSDQSYGYTF.

J is TRBJ2-5 and V is TRBV15, with TRBD2 as a possible D gene (6 bases). V lost 1 base, J lost 5 bases, and 20 bases lay in between. This CDR3 comprises 17 residues. Germline V gene lookup returns CDR1 LNHNV and CDR2 YYDKDF (reference sequence). Here the CDR3 DNA reads TGTGCCACCAGCAGAGTGGGGGGTATAGACTCAGAGGAGACCCAGTACTTC. Translated: CATSRVGGIDSEETQYF.

This clonotype was counted a few times. The chain carries TRBV5-6 and TRBJ2-1; no reliable D call. Trimming took off 4 bases at V and 2 bases at J, with 7 bases between the two ends. CDR1 is SGHDT, CDR2 YYEEEE, per germline. This CDR3 is 13 amino acids long. The CDR3 is CASSPVAYNEQFF. CDR3 DNA: TGTGCCAGCAGCCCGGTAGCCTACAATGAGCAGTTCTTC.

This clonotype was detected only a few times. This rearrangement joins TRBV4-3 to TRBJ2-7, with D perhaps TRBD1 (6 bases). V gave up 1 base and J gave up 2 bases, with 9 bases separating them. CDR3 length equals 14 residues. Looked up from germline, CDR1 is LGHNA and CDR2 is YSLEER. The CDR3 here is CASSQGAGAYEQYF. The CDR3 coding sequence is TGCGCCAGCAGCCAAGGGGCAGGGGCCTACGAGCAGTACTTC.

The table lists this clonotype with many counts. V and J are TRBV7-6 and TRBJ2-3; 11 nucleotides line up with TRBD2. Germline V gene sequence: CDR1 SGHVS, CDR2 FNYEAQ. This CDR3 region has 17 residues. V shed 5 bases and J 2 bases; nucleotides not matched to a gene: 9. The CDR3 spells CASSPRTSGSLTDTQYF. DNA for the CDR3: TGTGCCAGCAGCCCACGGACTAGCGGGTCGCTCACAGATACGCAGTATTTT.

This chain uses TRBV7-2 with TRBJ2-7; 12 nucleotides align to TRBD2. Germline V gene data show CDR1 as SGHTA and CDR2 as FQGNSA. This CDR3 spans 19 amino acids. Trimming cost V 4 bases and J 5 bases; bases outside gene matches: 18. CDR3 protein: CASSSLHLAGGNLLHEQYF. CDR3 nucleotides: TGTGCCAGCAGCTCGCTTCATCTAGCGGGGGGGAACCTCCTTCACGAGCAGTACTTC. Full variable domain (remainder filled in from reference TRBV7-2 and TRBJ2-7): GAGVSQSPSNKVTEKGKDVELRCDPISGHTALYWYRQSLGQGLEFLIYFQGNSAPDKSGLPSDRFSAERTGGSVSTLTIQRTQQEDSAVYLCASSSLHLAGGNLLHEQYFGPGTRLTVT.

This clonotype occurred many times. The chain combines TRBV7-9 with TRBJ2-5; tentative D call: TRBD2 (5 bases). V lost 4 bases and J 2 bases, leaving 5 bases between the germline ends. Germline lookup yields CDR1 SEHNR and CDR2 FQNEAQ (reference sequence). This CDR3 contains 12 residues. The CDR3 is CASSSGQETQYF. The CDR3 coding sequence is TGTGCCAGCAGCTCGGGGCAAGAGACCCAGTACTTC.

A few counts support this clonotype. This chain links TRBV7-6 with TRBJ2-2, with a tentative D call TRBD2 (6 bases). V was cut by 5 bases and J by 6 bases, with 19 bases left in between. The CDR3 runs to 16 residues. Germline lookup yields CDR1 SGHVS and CDR2 FNYEAQ. In DNA form, the CDR3 reads TGTGCCAGCAGCCCGAACAGACTAGAACGGGCCGGGGAGCTGTTTTTT. Translating gives CASSPNRLERAGELFF.

The genes are TRBV4-1 and TRBJ1-1; TRBD1 aligns across 9 bases. CDR3 length equals 18 residues. Trimming at V came to 1 base and at J to 1 base, leaving 10 bases not matched to a gene. The germline gives CDR1 MGHRA, CDR2 YSYEKL. DNA for the CDR3: TGCGCCAGCAGCCAAGGGCCTGGGACAGGGTCGGAGAACACTGAAGCTTTCTTT. It is translated as CASSQGPGTGSENTEAFF.

The chain couples TRBV7-9 to TRBJ2-7, with 11 bases that match TRBD2. This CDR3 spans 17 amino acids. Germline CDR1 is SEHNR and CDR2 is FQNEAQ (reference sequence). J gave up 0 bases and V 2 bases, and 6 bases lay outside the gene matches. The CDR3 nucleotides are TGTGCCAGCAGCTTATGGCTAGCGGGAGGTAGCTCCTACGAGCAGTACTTC. Its translation: CASSLWLAGGSSYEQYF.

This clonotype has a handful of counts. This chain uses TRBV29-1 with TRBJ2-5; D possibly uses TRBD1 or TRBD2 (6 bases each). Trimming left V 7 bases short and J 4 bases short, with 19 bases between. Germline CDR1 is SQVTM and CDR2 is ANQGSEA. This CDR3 is 14 amino acids long. The CDR3: CSGLIGGTAETQYF. DNA of the CDR3: TGCAGCGGGTTAATAGGGGGGACGGCAGAGACCCAGTACTTC.

This clonotype turned up a few times. The DNA of the CDR3 is TGTGCCAGCAGCTTAGCTTCCGGGACGAGTGAGGAGTACTTC. It yields the protein CASSLASGTSEEYF. The chain recombines TRBV7-6 with TRBJ2-7; the D call may be TRBD1 or TRBD2 (5 bases each). This CDR3 comprises 14 residues. Between the trimmed V and J ends, which lost 0 bases and 11 bases, there was a span of 17 bases. Germline-derived CDR1 and CDR2 are SGHVS and FNYEAQ.

This clonotype showed up just a few times. The chain carries TRBV6-5 and TRBJ2-7; 9 bases line up with TRBD1. V was clipped by 2 bases and J by 5 bases; unmatched bases: 16. This CDR3 region has 18 residues. Germline V lookup: CDR1 MNHEY, CDR2 SVGAGI. The CDR3 region has the DNA TGTGCCAGCAGTTACGAATTCCTCGGGACAGGGATTGGGAACGAGCAGTACTTC. Translating gives CASSYEFLGTGIGNEQYF.

The chain has TRBV28 and TRBJ1-2; 7 positions agree with TRBD1. J was trimmed by 2 bases and V by 8 bases; bases with no gene match: 11. CDR3 length: 15 residues. From germline, CDR1 is MDHEN and CDR2 SYDVKM. CDR3 nucleotides: TGTGCCAGCCTCCGGGGAGGGGGCAAGAACTATGGCTACACCTTC. Translating gives CASLRGGGKNYGYTF.

The table lists this clonotype with a few counts. This chain uses TRBV6-1 with TRBJ1-2; D might be TRBD1 (5 bases). CDR1 and CDR2 (germline): MNHNS, SASEGT. CDR3 length: 13 residues. V was shortened by 4 bases and J by 2 bases, with 8 bases between the two germline ends. CDR3 in amino acids: CASSAGQNYGYTF. The CDR3 DNA reads TGTGCCAGCAGTGCGGGGCAGAACTATGGCTACACCTTC.

The CDR3 region has the DNA TGCGCCAGCAGCTTGGCCACTTGGACAGGGGATGGCGAGCAGTACTTC. It is translated as CASSLATWTGDGEQYF. V usage is TRBV5-1 and J usage is TRBJ2-7, with 9 bases matching TRBD1. V lost 0 bases, J lost 6 bases, and 10 bases stayed unmatched. The CDR3 is 16 residues long. CDR1 is SGHRS, CDR2 YFSETQ, per germline.

In its sample, this clonotype was seen a few times. V is TRBV6-4 and J is TRBJ2-1; tentatively, D is TRBD2 (7 bases). The CDR3 is made up of 14 amino acids. The germline V and J ends were trimmed by 3 bases and 4 bases, with 10 bases remaining between them. Per germline, CDR1 MRHNA and CDR2 SNTAGT. The CDR3 here is CASSEGGLYNEQFF. Written as DNA, the CDR3 is TGTGCCAGCAGTGAAGGGGGACTATACAATGAGCAGTTCTTC.

This chain uses TRBV27 with TRBJ2-7, with TRBD1 identical over 9 bases. This CDR3 has 15 residues. In germline, CDR1 is MNHEY, CDR2 SMNVEV (reference sequence). After removal of 6 bases from V and 3 bases from J, the junction contained 9 bases not matched to a gene. CDR3 loop: CASSRVGQGFYEQYF. As DNA, the CDR3 is TGTGCCAGCAGCCGCGTAGGACAGGGGTTCTACGAGCAGTACTTC.

This clonotype has just a few counts. V usage is TRBV12-3 or TRBV12-4 and J usage is TRBJ2-7; the D is unclear. The V end was cut by 4 bases, the J end by 1 base, with 5 bases between. The CDR3 consists of 12 residues. As DNA, the CDR3 is TGTGCCAGCAGTTCGGAATCCTACGAGCAGTACTTC. Residues: CASSSESYEQYF.

The chain uses TRBV15 and TRBJ2-3; TRBD2 matches 9 bases. Germline CDR1 and CDR2: LNHNV and YYDKDF (reference sequence). After removal of 8 bases from V and 6 bases from J, the junction contained 9 bases not matched to a gene. The CDR3 runs to 14 residues. The CDR3 loop reads CATEGLASADTQYF. CDR3 DNA: TGTGCCACCGAGGGACTAGCATCAGCGGATACGCAGTATTTT.

This clonotype was seen ten or more times. This chain links TRBV4-2 with TRBJ2-1, with TRBD2 matching over 7 bases. The length of the CDR3 is 15 residues. The V gene end was trimmed by 4 bases and the J gene end by 5 bases; junction bases not matched to a gene: 8. In germline, CDR1 is LGHNA, CDR2 YNFKEQ. The CDR3 DNA is TGTGCCAGCAGCCTTCTAGCGGAGATTAACAATGAGCAGTTCTTC. As protein: CASSLLAEINNEQFF.

This clonotype was seen only a few times. This chain links TRBV6-4 with TRBJ2-2; D is undetermined. The length of the CDR3 is 12 residues. Trimming cost V 3 bases and J 4 bases, with 3 bases left between them. Germline V gives CDR1 MRHNA, CDR2 SNTAGT. The chain's CDR3 is CASSEGTGELFF. For the CDR3, the DNA is TGTGCCAGCAGTGAGGGCACCGGGGAGCTGTTTTTT.

This clonotype was detected only once. J is TRBJ2-2 and V is TRBV13; TRBD1 might be the D (5 bases). The CDR3 runs 15 residues. Germline assignment: CDR1 PRHDT and CDR2 FYEKMQ (reference sequence). Trimming shortened V by 4 bases and J by 1 base, and 10 bases separated the two germline ends. The CDR3 loop reads CASSSGSGNTGELFF. The CDR3, as DNA: TGTGCCAGCAGCTCAGGGTCGGGGAACACCGGGGAGCTGTTTTTT.

This clonotype was observed a few times. The genes are TRBV4-3 and TRBJ2-2, with D hard to call. CDR3 length: 13 residues. In germline, CDR1 is LGHNA, CDR2 YSLEER. Trimming removed 1 base from V and 5 bases from J, with 5 bases in between. In nucleotides, the CDR3 is TGCGCCAGCAGCCAAGTCTGGACCGGGGAGCTGTTTTTT. This encodes CASSQVWTGELFF.

This clonotype appeared many times. The CDR3 reads CASSSYSGDRNQETQYF. The DNA of the CDR3 is TGTGCCAGCAGCTCTTATTCCGGGGACCGCAACCAAGAGACCCAGTACTTC. The rearrangement joins TRBV11-3 to TRBJ2-5, with D perhaps being TRBD1 or TRBD2 (5 bases each). Germline assignment: CDR1 SGHNT and CDR2 YENEEA. This CDR3 region has 17 residues. Between the trimmed V and J ends, which lost 4 bases and 0 bases, there was a span of 18 bases.

Ten or more counts support this clonotype. This chain joins TRBV6-1 and TRBJ2-2; D is ambiguous. Trimming stripped 1 base from V and 1 base from J, with 16 bases between. Per germline, CDR1 MNHNS and CDR2 SASEGT. The CDR3 loop spans 18 amino acids. CDR3 amino acids: CASSEEPLWRMNTGELFF. The DNA of the CDR3 is TGTGCCAGCAGTGAAGAACCCCTTTGGCGAATGAACACCGGGGAGCTGTTTTTT.

A few counts support this clonotype. The V gene is TRBV5-1, the J gene TRBJ2-5; tentative D call: TRBD1 (5 bases). Germline values: CDR1 SGHRS, CDR2 YFSETQ. The CDR3 totals 14 residues. The V end was cut by 0 bases, the J end by 5 bases, with 11 bases between. The chain's CDR3 is CASSLARGLETQYF. CDR3 DNA: TGCGCCAGCAGCTTGGCAAGGGGCCTGGAGACCCAGTACTTC.